Listed here are 3 T cell receptor beta chains from one sample, sequenced in a study of T cell responses to AZD1222 COVID-19 vaccine. Profiled with immunoSEQ multiplex PCR; TCRdb holds only in-frame clones, not every one. The sample lists 250,000 or so clones, 85% to 95% occurring once. This sample comprised peripheral blood, obtained on day 0 of AZD1222 vaccination. The receptors shown here come from an adult in good health.

This chain connects TRBV5-1 to TRBJ1-1; 7 nucleotides match TRBD1. CDR1 is SGHRS and CDR2 is YFSETQ in the germline V gene. This CDR3 comprises 15 residues. V was clipped by 4 bases and J by 0 bases; unmatched bases: 6. Here the CDR3 DNA reads TGCGCCAGCAGCCTCGGACAGGCCATGAACACTGAAGCTTTCTTT. This gives the protein CASSLGQAMNTEAFF.

This clone was found once. V usage is TRBV19 and J usage is TRBJ2-6; D ambiguous. CDR3 length: 16 amino acids. Germline V gene lookup returns CDR1 LNHDA and CDR2 SQIVND (reference sequence). V was pared by 7 bases and J by 0 bases, with 13 bases between. The CDR3 reads CASNPDGYSGANVLTF. The CDR3 DNA reads as TGTGCCAGTAACCCGGACGGGTACTCTGGGGCCAACGTCCTGACTTTC.

The CDR3 nucleotides are TGTGCCAGTAGCCCTTCCCGGGGACAGAGCTCCTATAATTCACCCCTCCACTTT. The encoded protein is CASSPSRGQSSYNSPLHF. The chain is built from TRBV19 and TRBJ1-6; 7 bases are a match to TRBD1. Per the germline V gene, CDR1 is LNHDA and CDR2 is SQIVND (reference sequence). With V trimmed by 6 bases and J by 0 bases, 11 bases remained unmatched. The CDR3 is made up of 18 amino acids.